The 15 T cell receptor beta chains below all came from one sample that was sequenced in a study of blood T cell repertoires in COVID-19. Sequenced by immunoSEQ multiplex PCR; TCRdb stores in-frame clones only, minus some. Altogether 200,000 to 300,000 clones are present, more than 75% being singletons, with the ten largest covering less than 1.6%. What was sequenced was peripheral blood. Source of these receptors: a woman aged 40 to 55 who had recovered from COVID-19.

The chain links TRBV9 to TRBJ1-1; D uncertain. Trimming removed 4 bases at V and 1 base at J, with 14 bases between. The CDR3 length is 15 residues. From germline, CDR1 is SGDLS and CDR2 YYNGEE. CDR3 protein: CASSPTIAGNTEAFF. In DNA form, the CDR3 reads TGTGCCAGCAGCCCAACCATTGCGGGGAACACTGAAGCTTTCTTT.

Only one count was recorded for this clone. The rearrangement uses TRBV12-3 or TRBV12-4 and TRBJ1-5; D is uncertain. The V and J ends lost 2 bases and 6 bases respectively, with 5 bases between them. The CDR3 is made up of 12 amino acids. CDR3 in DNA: TGTGCCAGCAGTTTACTCCGTCAGCCCCAGCATTTT. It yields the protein CASSLLRQPQHF.

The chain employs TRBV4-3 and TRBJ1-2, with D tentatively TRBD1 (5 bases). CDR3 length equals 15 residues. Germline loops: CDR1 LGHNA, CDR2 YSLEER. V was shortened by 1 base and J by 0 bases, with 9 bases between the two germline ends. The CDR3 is CASSQVDKANYGYTF. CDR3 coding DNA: TGCGCCAGCAGCCAAGTGGACAAGGCTAACTATGGCTACACCTTC.

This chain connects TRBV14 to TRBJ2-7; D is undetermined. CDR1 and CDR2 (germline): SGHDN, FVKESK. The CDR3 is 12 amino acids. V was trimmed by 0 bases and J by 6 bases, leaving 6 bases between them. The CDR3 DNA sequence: TGTGCCAGCAGCCAAGAACTCACCGAGCAGTACTTC. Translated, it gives CASSQELTEQYF.

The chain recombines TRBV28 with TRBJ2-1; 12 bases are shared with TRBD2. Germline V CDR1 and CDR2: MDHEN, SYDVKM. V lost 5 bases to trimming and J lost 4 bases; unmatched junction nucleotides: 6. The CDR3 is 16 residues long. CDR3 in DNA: TGTGCCAGCAGTCTCGGCGGGACTAGCGGGTACAATGAGCAGTTCTTC. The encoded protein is CASSLGGTSGYNEQFF.

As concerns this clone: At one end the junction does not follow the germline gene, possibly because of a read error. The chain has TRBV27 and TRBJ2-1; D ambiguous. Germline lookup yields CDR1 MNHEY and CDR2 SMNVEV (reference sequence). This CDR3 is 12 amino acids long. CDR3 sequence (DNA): TGTGCCAGCAGTTTATGGCCTCCCGACTTACTCTTC. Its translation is CASSLWPPDLLF.

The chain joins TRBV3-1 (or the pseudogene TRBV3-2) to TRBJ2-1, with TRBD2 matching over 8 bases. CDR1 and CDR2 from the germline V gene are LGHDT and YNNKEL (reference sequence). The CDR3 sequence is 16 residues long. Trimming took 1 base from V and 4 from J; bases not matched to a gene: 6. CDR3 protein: CASSQGSGGAYNEQFF. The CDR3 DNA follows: TGTGCCAGCAGCCAAGGGTCCGGGGGGGCATACAATGAGCAGTTCTTC.

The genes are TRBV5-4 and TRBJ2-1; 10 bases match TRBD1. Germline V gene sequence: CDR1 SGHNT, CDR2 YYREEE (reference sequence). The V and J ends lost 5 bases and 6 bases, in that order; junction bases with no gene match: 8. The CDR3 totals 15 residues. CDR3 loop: CASRADRGRVNEQFF. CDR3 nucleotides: TGTGCCAGCAGGGCCGACAGGGGGCGGGTCAATGAGCAGTTCTTC.

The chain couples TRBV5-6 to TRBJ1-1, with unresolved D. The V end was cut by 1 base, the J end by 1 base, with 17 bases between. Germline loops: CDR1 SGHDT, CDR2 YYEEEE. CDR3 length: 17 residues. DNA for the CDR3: TGTGCCAGCAGCTTGTTGCGTGACTCCACTAGGAACACTGAAGCTTTCTTT. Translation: CASSLLRDSTRNTEAFF. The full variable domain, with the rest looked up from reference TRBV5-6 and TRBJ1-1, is DAGVTQSPTHLIKTRGQQVTLRCSPKSGHDTVSWYQQALGQGPQFIFQYYEEEERQRGNFPDRFSGHQFPNYSSELNVNALLLGDSALYLCASSLLRDSTRNTEAFFGQGTRLTVV.

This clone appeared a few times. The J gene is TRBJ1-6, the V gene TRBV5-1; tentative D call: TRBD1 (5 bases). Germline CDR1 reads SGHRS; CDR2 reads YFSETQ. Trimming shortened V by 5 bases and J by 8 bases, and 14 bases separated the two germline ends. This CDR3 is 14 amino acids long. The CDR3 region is CASRRKGEDSPLHF. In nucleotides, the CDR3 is TGCGCCAGCAGAAGGAAAGGGGAGGATTCACCCCTCCACTTT.

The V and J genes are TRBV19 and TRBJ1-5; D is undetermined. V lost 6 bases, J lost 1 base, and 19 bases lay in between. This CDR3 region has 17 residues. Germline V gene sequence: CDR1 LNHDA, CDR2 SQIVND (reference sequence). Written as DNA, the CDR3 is TGTGCCAGTAGCGATCAGGCCCGGCGTATGAGCAATCAGCCCCAGCATTTT. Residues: CASSDQARRMSNQPQHF.

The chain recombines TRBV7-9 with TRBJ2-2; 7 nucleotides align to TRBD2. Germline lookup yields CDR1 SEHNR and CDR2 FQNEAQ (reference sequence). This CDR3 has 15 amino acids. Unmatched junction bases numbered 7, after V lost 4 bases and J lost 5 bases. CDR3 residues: CASSSRGLRTGELFF. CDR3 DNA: TGTGCCAGCAGCTCGCGGGGGTTGAGGACCGGGGAGCTGTTTTTT.

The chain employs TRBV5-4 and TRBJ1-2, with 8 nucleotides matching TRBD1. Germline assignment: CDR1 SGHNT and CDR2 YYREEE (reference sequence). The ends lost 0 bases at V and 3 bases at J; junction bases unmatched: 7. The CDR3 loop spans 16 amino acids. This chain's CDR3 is CASSLGGQVLYYGYTF. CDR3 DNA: TGTGCCAGCAGCTTGGGGGGACAGGTTCTCTACTATGGCTACACCTTC.

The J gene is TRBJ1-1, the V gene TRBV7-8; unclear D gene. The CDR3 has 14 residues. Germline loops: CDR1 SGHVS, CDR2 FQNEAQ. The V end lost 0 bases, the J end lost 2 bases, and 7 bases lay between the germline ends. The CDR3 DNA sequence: TGTGCCAGCAGCTTAGCCCTTCCCAACACTGAAGCTTTCTTT. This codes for CASSLALPNTEAFF.

The CDR3 DNA sequence: TGTGCCAGCAGTTATAATCAGGGTTCCTACGAGCAGTACTTC. It encodes CASSYNQGSYEQYF. V usage is TRBV6-5 and J usage is TRBJ2-7; TRBD1 might be the D (5 bases). CDR3 length: 14 residues. Germline V gene sequence: CDR1 MNHEY, CDR2 SVGAGI. The ends were cut back, 3 bases at V and 1 base at J, with 10 bases in the middle.